The rows below give T cell receptor beta chains drawn from one sample of a study of T cell repertoires in cytomegalovirus infection. TCRdb re-called the reads through MiXCR, storing one row per CDR3 protein. The sample holds hundreds of thousands of distinct CDR3 sequences; 33% are singletons and the top ten take about 20%. Their antigens remain unidentified. The starting material was cultured PBMCs, obtained from culture after CMV antigen stimulation. The receptors were sampled from a human donor in good health (CMV status not recorded). Some clones in this sample may be carry-over from other donors' samples. CDR3s include the opening cysteine and the closing phenylalanine or tryptophan. D genes are given only for firm matches. Not every row has a clone size; where given, it reads once, few, many or a size class.

>TRBV28|TRBJ1-5|-|TRBD1
TGTGCCAGCAGGGACGACAGGGGGCGGCAGCCCCAGCATTTT
CASRDDRGRQPQHF
>TRBV12-3/TRBV12-4|TRBJ2-1|few|TRBD2
TGTGCCAGCAGTTTTTCGGCTAGCGGGAGCAATGAGCAGTTCTTC
CASSFSASGSNEQFF
>TRBV6-6|TRBJ1-3|-|-
TGTGCCAGCAGTTACTCGAAAGGCAGGCGAGACACCATATATTTT
CASSYSKGRRDTIYF
>TRBV7-1|TRBJ1-1|-|-
TGTGCCAGCAGCCCCCGGGACGGGAGGGACACTGAAGCTTTCTTT
CASSPRDGRDTEAFF
>TRBV5-4|TRBJ1-6|-|TRBD1
TGTGCCAGCAGCTTGGCTAGTCAGGGGGCCTCACCCCTCCACTTT
CASSLASQGASPLHF
>TRBV6-6|TRBJ1-1|-|TRBD1
TGTGCCAGCAGTTACCCGACAGGGGGCCTTATTGAAGCTTTCTTT
CASSYPTGGLIEAFF
>TRBV7-6|TRBJ2-7|few|-
TGTGCCAGCAGCTCGGACGGTGCTCACGAGCAGTACTTC
CASSSDGAHEQYF
>TRBV12-3/TRBV12-4|TRBJ1-3|-|-
TGTGCCAGCAGTGTAGACAGTGCGAGCTCTGGAAACACCATATATTTT
CASSVDSASSGNTIYF
>TRBV19|TRBJ1-3|-|-
TGTGCCAGTAGTCCTGTTACGGGACGGATCTCTGGAAACACCATATATTTT
CASSPVTGRISGNTIYF
>TRBV4-2|TRBJ2-7|-|-
TGTGCCAGCAGCCGACAAGAGGCAGGCGGTGGAAGCTCCTACGAGCAGTACTTC
CASSRQEAGGGSSYEQYF
>TRBV7-2|TRBJ2-3|few|-
TGTGCCAGCAGCCCCGGACAAGAATACACAGATACGCAGTATTTT
CASSPGQEYTDTQYF
>TRBV4-1|TRBJ2-7|-|TRBD1
TGCGCCTGCAGCCAAGGGCCTCGACAGGGTACTAACGAGCAGTACTTC
CACSQGPRQGTNEQYF
>TRBV5-6|TRBJ2-7|few|-
TGTGCCAGCAGCTTGGCAGGCTATAACTACGAGCAGTACTTC
CASSLAGYNYEQYF
>TRBV12-5|TRBJ1-5|many|TRBD1
TGTGCTAGTGGTCCAATCGGACAGGGGGCTGCACAGCCCCAGCATTTT
CASGPIGQGAAQPQHF
>TRBV7-2|TRBJ2-1|many|-
TGTGCCAGCAGCTCCCCCGGTGAGCAGTTCTTC
CASSSPGEQFF
>TRBV11-2|TRBJ1-4|few|-
TGTGCCAGCAGCTTAGATTTTACCGGGACGTACCTGCCCAATTCGGATCCAGATGAAAAACTGTTTTTT
CASSLDFTGTYLPNSDPDEKLFF
>TRBV15|TRBJ2-5|once|-
TGTGCCACCAGCAGAGGGGCAGCTCAAGAGACCCAGTACTTC
CATSRGAAQETQYF
>TRBV4-1|TRBJ1-2|-|-
TGCGCCAGCAGCCAAGCACAGAGCACAAACTATGGCTACACCTTC
CASSQAQSTNYGYTF
>TRBV12-3/TRBV12-4|TRBJ2-2|many|TRBD1
TGTGCCAGCAGTCCGGACAGGGTGGGCACCGGGGAGCTGTTTTTT
CASSPDRVGTGELFF
>TRBV6-1|TRBJ2-3|few|-
TGTGCCAGCAGTGGAAGGGGTGATTATGGAGATACGCAGTATTTT
CASSGRGDYGDTQYF
>TRBV28|TRBJ2-5|few|-
TGTGCCAGCAGTTCCCCGGGAGAGGTGACCCAGTACTTC
CASSSPGEVTQYF
>TRBV7-2|TRBJ2-7|few|-
TGTGCCAGCACCTCGACGGACAGACCCTACGAGCAGTACTTC
CASTSTDRPYEQYF
>TRBV20-1|TRBJ1-1|-|TRBD1
TGCAGTGCTAGAGAGACAGGGAGGGACACTGAAGCTTTCTTT
CSARETGRDTEAFF
>TRBV20-1|TRBJ2-1|-|TRBD1
TGCAGTGCTAGTGGGACAGCTGTCTACAATGAGCAGTTCTTC
CSASGTAVYNEQFF
>TRBV28|TRBJ1-5|-|-
TGTGCCACCAGTTTATCATTCGGTCGGTTATCCTTTTATAGCAATCAGCCCCAGCATTTT
CATSLSFGRLSFYSNQPQHF
>TRBV19|TRBJ1-5|-|-
TGTGCCAGTAGTATACGGGTGAGAACCAATCAGCCCCAGCATTTT
CASSIRVRTNQPQHF
>TRBV15|TRBJ2-1|-|-
TGTGCCACCAGCCCACCAGGGACACGGGACTACAATGAGCAGTTCTTC
CATSPPGTRDYNEQFF
>TRBV4-1|TRBJ1-2|-|TRBD1
TGCGCCAGCAGCCACAAGCCGGGACAGAAAAGAGCTAACTATGGCTACACCTTC
CASSHKPGQKRANYGYTF
>TRBV29-1|TRBJ1-2|few|-
TGCAGCGTTGAAGATTGGCAGGAAGGGGACTACACCTTC
CSVEDWQEGDYTF
>TRBV7-8|TRBJ2-1|-|TRBD2
TGTGCCAGCAGCCCCGGGAGTAGCGGGGGGATAAATGAGCAGTTCTTC
CASSPGSSGGINEQFF
>TRBV2|TRBJ1-1|-|-
TGTGCCAGCACCTCCACGGTAGGATCGAACACTGAAGCTTTCTTT
CASTSTVGSNTEAFF
>TRBV20-1|TRBJ2-1|once|TRBD2
TGCAGTGCTAGAGGGAGGGGGGAGCGGGAGGTTTCCTCCTACAATGAGCAGTTCTTC
CSARGRGEREVSSYNEQFF
>TRBV28|TRBJ2-3|-|TRBD2
TGTGCCAGCAGCGGCACTAGCGGGGGGGCCGTCGATACGCAGTATTTT
CASSGTSGGAVDTQYF
>TRBV5-4|TRBJ2-3|-|-
TGTGCCAGCAGCTTAGGGGCGGGGCGCACAGATACGCAGTATTTT
CASSLGAGRTDTQYF
>TRBV12-5|TRBJ1-1|-|-
TGTGCTAGTGGTTGGGCCACTGAAGCTTTCTTT
CASGWATEAFF
>TRBV28|TRBJ1-2|-|-
TGTGCCACCCTGGACCGTTCGCTCTATGGCTACACCTTC
CATLDRSLYGYTF
>TRBV12-3/TRBV12-4|TRBJ2-5|-|TRBD2
TGTGCCAGCAGTGAGGCGGGGGGGCAAGAGACCCAGTACTTC
CASSEAGGQETQYF
>TRBV4-3|TRBJ2-6|-|-
TGCGCCAGCAGCCAAGAGGGTCGGGGGTCCTCTGGGGCCAACGTCCTGACTTTC
CASSQEGRGSSGANVLTF
>TRBV3-1|TRBJ1-1|few|-
TGTGCCAGCAGCCCAGGGACGAACACTGAAGCTTTCTTT
CASSPGTNTEAFF
>TRBV19|TRBJ1-5|-|-
TGTGCCAGTAGTGAGGACCCTATGGGGGGTGGCAATCAGCCCCAGCATTTT
CASSEDPMGGGNQPQHF
>TRBV4-1|TRBJ1-6|-|-
TGCGCCAGCAGCCAAGGGGGACCCTTCTCCCTTAATTCACCCCTCCACTTT
CASSQGGPFSLNSPLHF